A selection of T cell receptor beta chains follows, all from one sample in a study of blood T cell repertoires in COVID-19. The protocol was immunoSEQ multiplex PCR, while the TCRdb copy is restricted to in-frame clones and leaves out a portion. The sample yields some 130,000 clones, over 70% seen once. The sequencing sample was made of peripheral blood. The receptors here all came from a man aged 45 to 65 with active COVID-19. CDR3s include the opening cysteine and the closing phenylalanine or tryptophan. The D gene is left open where the match is weak. Clone size is given for some rows only: seen once, a few or many times, or a class if the clone is expanded.

d_call clone_size j_call v_call cdr3_nt cdr3_aa
TRBD2 . TRBJ2-7 TRBV7-3 TGTGCCAGCAGCATCTCCCGGGATAGCGGGTTCGAGCAGTACTTC CASSISRDSGFEQYF
. . TRBJ2-7 TRBV11-1 TGTGCCAGCCAGGGGTCCTACGAGCAGTACTTC CASQGSYEQYF
. . TRBJ1-1 TRBV7-2 TGTGCCAGCAGCTTAAGGCAGGGTAAAGCTTTCTTT CASSLRQGKAFF
TRBD2 . TRBJ2-3 TRBV12-3/TRBV12-4 TGTGCCACCGGGGGGGCGGATACGCAGTATTTT CATGGADTQYF
TRBD1 once TRBJ2-4 TRBV28 TGTGCCAGCAGTTTATTCGGGACAGAGCAAAACATTCAGTACTTC CASSLFGTEQNIQYF
. . TRBJ2-7 TRBV18 TGTGCCAGCTCACCACCTAGCGAGGACGAGCAGTACTTC CASSPPSEDEQYF
. . TRBJ2-1 TRBV18 TGTGCCAGCTCACCTCTGGGGGACTCCTCCAATGAGCAGTTCTTC CASSPLGDSSNEQFF
TRBD1 . TRBJ1-3 TRBV6-5 TGTGCCAGCAGTCGTACACAGGGGGATGGAAACACCATATATTTT CASSRTQGDGNTIYF
TRBD2 few TRBJ2-5 TRBV10-3 TGTGCCATAGGACTAGCGGGGTCCCAAGAGACCCAGTACTTC CAIGLAGSQETQYF
. . TRBJ2-1 TRBV7-2 TGTGCCAGCAGTCCGGACAGTGCGAATAATGAGCAGTTCTTC CASSPDSANNEQFF
TRBD1 . TRBJ2-2 TRBV6-5 TGTGCCACCGGACAGGGGGCCGGGGAGCTGTTTTTT CATGQGAGELFF
TRBD1 . TRBJ2-7 TRBV2 TGTGCCAGCAGTGAATTGGGACAGAACGCCGAGCAGTACTTC CASSELGQNAEQYF
TRBD1 . TRBJ1-3 TRBV19 TGTGCCAGTAGTATCGACAGGGCGGCTGGAAACACCATATATTTT CASSIDRAAGNTIYF
TRBD1 . TRBJ2-1 TRBV5-1 TGCGCCAGCAGCTTGACCGGGACAGGGTCTGAGCAGTTCTTC CASSLTGTGSEQFF
. . TRBJ1-4 TRBV19 TGTGCCAGTACCAACTATCTTGCAACTAATGAAAAACTGTTTTTT CASTNYLATNEKLFF
. . TRBJ1-5 TRBV6-1 TGTGCCAGCAGTGAGGGGGGATGGGGCAATCAGCCCCAGCATTTT CASSEGGWGNQPQHF
. . TRBJ1-4 TRBV2 TGTGCCAGCAGCCTTTCGAGCGCCGGGAATGAAAAACTGTTTTTT CASSLSSAGNEKLFF
. . TRBJ2-7 TRBV18 TGTGCCAGCTCACCACCGGAGCGTGGCGAGCAGTACTTC CASSPPERGEQYF
. once TRBJ1-1 TRBV18 TGTGCCAGCTCGCCGACAGTGATGAACACTGAAGCTTTCTTT CASSPTVMNTEAFF
. . TRBJ1-5 TRBV5-6 TGTGCCAGCAGCTTGGCGGGAGGGGCCACTTCGAATCAGCCCCAGCATTTT CASSLAGGATSNQPQHF
. . TRBJ1-6 TRBV11-2 TGTGCCAGCAGCCCGAGACACGAAGGTTCACCCCTCCACTTT CASSPRHEGSPLHF
TRBD1 . TRBJ1-6 TRBV3-1/TRBV3-2 TGTGCCAGCAGCCAAGCTCTAGGGGACAGGGTTTTATCCTATAATTCACCCCTCCACTTT CASSQALGDRVLSYNSPLHF
. . TRBJ1-1 TRBV10-3 TGTGCCATCAGTGAGTCGAAATCGGGTCAGACTAACACTGAAGCTTTCTTT CAISESKSGQTNTEAFF
TRBD2 once TRBJ2-7 TRBV15 TGTGCCACCAGCTCGAGCGGGGGGGCCTACGAGCAGTACTTC CATSSSGGAYEQYF
. few TRBJ1-3 TRBV30 TGTGCCTGGAGTGTACCAGGGGGAAACACCATATATTTT CAWSVPGGNTIYF
. . TRBJ2-7 TRBV2 TGTGCCAGCACTCCGGGAGTCTACGAGCAGTACTTC CASTPGVYEQYF
TRBD2 . TRBJ2-1 TRBV7-2 TGTGCCAGCAGCCCAGGGAGGCGGGAGAGCTCCTACAATGAGCAGTTCTTC CASSPGRRESSYNEQFF
TRBD1 . TRBJ1-1 TRBV18 TGTGCCAGCTCACCAGGGACAGCCCCTGAAGCTTTCTTT CASSPGTAPEAFF
. . TRBJ2-1 TRBV19 TGTGCCAGTAGTATAGGCAACGGGGGGCCTGAGCAGTTCTTC CASSIGNGGPEQFF
TRBD1 . TRBJ1-3 TRBV12-5 TGTGCTAGTGGTTTGGTACCGGGACAGTTCTCTGGAAACACCATATATTTT CASGLVPGQFSGNTIYF
TRBD1 . TRBJ1-2 TRBV6-6 TGTGCCAGCAAGAACCGGGACAGGGTTTTCTATGGCTACACCTTC CASKNRDRVFYGYTF
. . TRBJ2-7 TRBV14 TGTGCCAGCAGCCAACCGGTTTCCTACGAGCAGTACTTC CASSQPVSYEQYF
TRBD1 . TRBJ1-1 TRBV2 TGTGCCAGCTTTGACAGGGCGAACACTGAAGCTTTCTTT CASFDRANTEAFF
TRBD2 . TRBJ2-1 TRBV11-2 TGTGCCAGCAGCTTGACTAGCGGGGCTTACAATGAGCAGTTCTTC CASSLTSGAYNEQFF
. . TRBJ1-6 TRBV27 TGTGCCAGCAGTTCGTTCTTACTTAGCTCCTATAATTCACCCCTCCACTTT CASSSFLLSSYNSPLHF
TRBD1 . TRBJ2-7 TRBV25-1 TGTGCCAGCATCGAGACAGGGGCTAACTCCTACGAGCAGTACTTC CASIETGANSYEQYF
TRBD2 . TRBJ2-3 TRBV4-1 TGCGCCAGCAGCCCGTTGGGGGGGAGCTCCACAGATACGCAGTATTTT CASSPLGGSSTDTQYF
. . TRBJ1-5 TRBV15 TGTGCCACCAGCAGAGATCGAGGGGGTTTTGGTCATTTT CATSRDRGGFGHF
TRBD1 . TRBJ1-2 TRBV6-5 TGTGCCAGCAGTTACACACCAGGGGGCTCTCTTGGCTACACCTTC CASSYTPGGSLGYTF
. once TRBJ2-7 TRBV12-3/TRBV12-4 TGTGCCAGCAGCGTAGCGGATTCCTACGAGCAGTACTTC CASSVADSYEQYF
TRBD2 . TRBJ2-7 TRBV6-2/TRBV6-3 TGTGCCAGCAGTTACGGGGGGGTGTCCTCCGAGCAGTACTTC CASSYGGVSSEQYF
. . TRBJ2-7 TRBV3-1/TRBV3-2 TGTGCCAGCAGCCAAGAAACCCTTCAGGGAGGCGGTTCCTACGAGCAGTACTTC CASSQETLQGGGSYEQYF
. medium-sized TRBJ2-2 TRBV10-1 TGCGCCAGCTTCGGCCCCCTTACGAGGACCGGGGAGCTGTTTTTT CASFGPLTRTGELFF
. . TRBJ2-3 TRBV5-4 TGTGCCAGCAGGGGGGGGCCGAGCACAGATACGCAGTATTTT CASRGGPSTDTQYF